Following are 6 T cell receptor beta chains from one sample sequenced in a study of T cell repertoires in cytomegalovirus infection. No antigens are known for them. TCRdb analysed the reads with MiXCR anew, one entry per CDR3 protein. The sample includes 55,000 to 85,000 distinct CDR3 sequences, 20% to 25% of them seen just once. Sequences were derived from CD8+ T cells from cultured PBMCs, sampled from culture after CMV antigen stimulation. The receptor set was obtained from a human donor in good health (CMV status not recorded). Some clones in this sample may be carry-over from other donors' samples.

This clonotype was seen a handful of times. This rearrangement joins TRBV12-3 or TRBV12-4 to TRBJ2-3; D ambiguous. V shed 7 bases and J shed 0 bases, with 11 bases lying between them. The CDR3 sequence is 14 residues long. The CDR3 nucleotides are TGTGCCAGCACAAAGTTCATTAGCACAGATACGCAGTATTTT. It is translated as CASTKFISTDTQYF.

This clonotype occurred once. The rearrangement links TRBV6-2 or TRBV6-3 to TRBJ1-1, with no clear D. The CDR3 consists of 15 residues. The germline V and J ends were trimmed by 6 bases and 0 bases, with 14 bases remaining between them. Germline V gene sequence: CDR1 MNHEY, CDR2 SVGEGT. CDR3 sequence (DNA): TGTGCCAGCAGATTGGGAGCCACCCTGAACACTGAAGCTTTCTTT. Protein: CASRLGATLNTEAFF.

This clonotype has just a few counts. CDR3 sequence: CASSLVSRGGREQFF. The CDR3 DNA sequence: TGTGCCAGCAGCTTGGTGTCTCGGGGGGGCCGAGAGCAGTTCTTC. The chain has TRBV7-9 and TRBJ2-1; 8 nucleotides align to TRBD2. Germline V gene lookup returns CDR1 SEHNR and CDR2 FQNEAQ (reference sequence). CDR3 length equals 15 residues. V lost 3 bases to trimming and J lost 10 bases; unmatched junction nucleotides: 11.

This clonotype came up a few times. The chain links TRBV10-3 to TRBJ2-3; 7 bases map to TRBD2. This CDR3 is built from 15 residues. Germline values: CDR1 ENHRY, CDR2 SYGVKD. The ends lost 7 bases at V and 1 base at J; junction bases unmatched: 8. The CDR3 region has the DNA TGTGCCATCAACGAAGCGGGGAAAGGCACAGATACGCAGTATTTT. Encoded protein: CAINEAGKGTDTQYF.

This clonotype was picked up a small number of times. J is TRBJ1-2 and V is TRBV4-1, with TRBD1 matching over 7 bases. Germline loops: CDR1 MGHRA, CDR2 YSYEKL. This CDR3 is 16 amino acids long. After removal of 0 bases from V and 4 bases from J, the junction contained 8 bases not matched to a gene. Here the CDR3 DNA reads TGCGCCAGCAGCCAAGAAAGCGGGGGACAGCTCTATGGCTACACCTTC. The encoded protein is CASSQESGGQLYGYTF.

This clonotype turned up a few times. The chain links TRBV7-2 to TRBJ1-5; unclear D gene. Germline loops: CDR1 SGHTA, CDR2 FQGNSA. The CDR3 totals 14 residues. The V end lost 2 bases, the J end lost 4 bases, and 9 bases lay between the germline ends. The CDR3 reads CASSLLRGNQPQHF. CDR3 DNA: TGTGCCAGCAGCTTATTAAGAGGGAATCAGCCCCAGCATTTT. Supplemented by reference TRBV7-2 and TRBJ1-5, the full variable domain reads GAGVSQSPSNKVTEKGKDVELRCDPISGHTALYWYRQSLGQGLEFLIYFQGNSAPDKSGLPSDRFSAERTGGSVSTLTIQRTQQEDSAVYLCASSLLRGNQPQHFGDGTRLSIL.